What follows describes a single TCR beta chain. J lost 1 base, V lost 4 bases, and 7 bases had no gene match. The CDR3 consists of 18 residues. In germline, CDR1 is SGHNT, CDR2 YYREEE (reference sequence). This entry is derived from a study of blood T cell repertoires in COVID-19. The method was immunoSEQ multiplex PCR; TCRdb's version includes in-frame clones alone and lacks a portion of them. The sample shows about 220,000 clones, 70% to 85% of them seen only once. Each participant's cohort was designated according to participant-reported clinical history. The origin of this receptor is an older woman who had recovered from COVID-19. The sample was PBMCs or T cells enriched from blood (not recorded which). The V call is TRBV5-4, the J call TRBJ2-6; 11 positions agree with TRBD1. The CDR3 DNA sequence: TGTGCCAGCAGCCCGTCCGGGACAGGGGGTTCTGGGGCCAACGTCCTGACTTTC. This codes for CASSPSGTGGSGANVLTF.